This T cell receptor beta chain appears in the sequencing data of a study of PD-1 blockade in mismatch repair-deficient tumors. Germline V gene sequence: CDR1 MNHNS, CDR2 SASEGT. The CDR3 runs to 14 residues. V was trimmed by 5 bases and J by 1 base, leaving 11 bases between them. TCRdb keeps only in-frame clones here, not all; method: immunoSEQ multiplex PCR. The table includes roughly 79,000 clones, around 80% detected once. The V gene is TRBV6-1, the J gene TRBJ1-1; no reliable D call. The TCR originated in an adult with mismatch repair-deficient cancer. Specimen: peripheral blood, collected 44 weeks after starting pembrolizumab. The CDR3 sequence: CASSPRTANTEAFF. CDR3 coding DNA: TGTGCCAGCAGTCCTCGGACGGCGAACACTGAAGCTTTCTTT.